A single sample is the source of the 15 T cell receptor beta chains below, sequenced in a study of cytomegalovirus exposure and HLA in healthy donors. The primer mix had 60 Vbeta and 13 Jbeta primers. TCRdb keeps only in-frame clones here, not all; method: immunoSEQ multiplex PCR. In the table there are 150,000 or so clones, 70% to 80% of which are singletons. Specimen: PBMCs. All receptors derive from a woman aged 40 to 50 in good health and CMV-seronegative.

J is TRBJ1-4 and V is TRBV9; 8 bases agree with TRBD1. CDR3 size: 15 residues. Germline-derived CDR1 and CDR2 are SGDLS and YYNGEE. J gave up 8 bases and V 0 bases, and 6 bases lay outside the gene matches. CDR3 coding DNA: TGTGCCAGCAGCGTAGTGGCAGGGGGCCGAGAAAAACTGTTTTTT. Translated: CASSVVAGGREKLFF.

In its sample, this clone was seen once. V gene TRBV2 combines with J gene TRBJ2-5; TRBD1 aligns across 8 bases. The CDR3 extends over 13 amino acids. Germline CDR1 and CDR2: SNHLY and FYNNEI. Trimming removed 8 bases from V and 5 bases from J; junction bases left unmatched: 7. The CDR3 reads CASRGTGGETQYF. The CDR3 nucleotides are TGTGCCAGCCGTGGGACAGGCGGCGAGACCCAGTACTTC.

As for this clone: The junction departs from germline at one end; a sequencing error may be responsible. J is TRBJ2-7 and V is TRBV6-4, with D perhaps TRBD1 (5 bases). CDR3 length: 14 amino acids. Per the germline V gene, CDR1 is MRHNA and CDR2 is SNTAGT. The CDR3 DNA reads as TGTGCCAGCAGTGACTCGAGATTGGACACCAAAAGGGGTTTC. This codes for CASSDSRLDTKRGF.

The chain couples TRBV6-1 to TRBJ2-5, with TRBD1 identical over 8 bases. J was trimmed by 5 bases and V by 3 bases; bases with no gene match: 11. Per germline, CDR1 MNHNS and CDR2 SASEGT. The CDR3 has 16 amino acids. The DNA of the CDR3 is TGTGCCAGCAGTGAGGTCCCCGACAGGGGTTGGGAGACCCAGTACTTC. It specifies CASSEVPDRGWETQYF.

This clone has more than one count but fewer than ten. The chain recombines TRBV19 with TRBJ2-3; 8 bases map to TRBD2. J was trimmed by 2 bases and V by 6 bases; bases with no gene match: 7. CDR1 and CDR2 from the germline V gene are LNHDA and SQIVND (reference sequence). The CDR3 spans 15 residues. For the CDR3, the DNA is TGTGCCAGTAGGGTTAGCGGGGCGATCACAGATACGCAGTATTTT. Residues: CASRVSGAITDTQYF.

The chain combines TRBV9 with TRBJ2-3; D gene ambiguous. Trimming cost V 4 bases and J 6 bases, with 15 bases left between them. CDR1 SGDLS and CDR2 YYNGEE come from the germline V gene. The CDR3 has 14 residues. CDR3 DNA sequence: TGTGCCAGCAGCACCCAGACTTACTACGATACGCAGTATTTT. This translates into CASSTQTYYDTQYF.

This clone showed up just once. J is TRBJ1-2 and V is TRBV10-3; D is ambiguous. The CDR3 is made up of 14 amino acids. Trimming took off 0 bases at V and 8 bases at J, with 13 bases between the two ends. Looked up from germline, CDR1 is ENHRY and CDR2 is SYGVKD. The DNA for the CDR3 is TGTGCCATCAGTGAGTCGGCGGTCCCGGGGGGCTACACCTTC. Residues: CAISESAVPGGYTF.

The chain carries TRBV5-6 and TRBJ2-3; possible D gene TRBD2, 6 bases. Trimming shortened V by 2 bases and J by 8 bases, and 18 bases separated the two germline ends. Germline CDR1 SGHDT, CDR2 YYEEEE. CDR3 length: 15 residues. CDR3: CASSLGSGTGGTQYF. The CDR3, as DNA: TGTGCCAGCAGCTTAGGGTCCGGGACCGGGGGTACGCAGTATTTT.

CDR3 DNA: TGCGCCAGCAGCCATTTGACTAGCGGGAGGTCCTACGAGCAGTACTTC. Translation: CASSHLTSGRSYEQYF. The V and J genes are TRBV4-3 and TRBJ2-7; 13 positions match TRBD2. J gave up 1 base and V 3 bases, and 3 bases lay outside the gene matches. This CDR3 has 16 amino acids. Germline V gene lookup returns CDR1 LGHNA and CDR2 YSLEER.

The chain links TRBV28 to TRBJ2-3, with 11 bases that match TRBD2. The CDR3 runs to 15 residues. With 7 bases clipped from V and 2 bases from J, the junction kept 5 bases outside the gene matches. CDR1 is MDHEN, CDR2 SYDVKM, per germline. DNA for the CDR3: TGTGCCAGCAACCTAGCGGGGGGTTACACAGATACGCAGTATTTT. This translates into CASNLAGGYTDTQYF.

As regards this clone: The junction differs from germline at one of its ends, possibly a read error. The chain couples TRBV27 to TRBJ2-1; D not resolved. The CDR3 length is 14 residues. The germline V gene has CDR1 MNHEY and CDR2 SMNVEV (reference sequence). The CDR3 reads CASSLSHSSNEQFF. CDR3 nucleotide sequence: TGTGCCAGCAGTTTATCGCACTCCTCCAATGAGCAGTTCTTC.

V and J are TRBV11-2 and TRBJ2-7; tentatively, D is TRBD1 (5 bases). V was pared by 8 bases and J by 2 bases, with 13 bases between. CDR1 is SGHAT and CDR2 is FQNNGV in the germline V gene. The CDR3 is 13 residues long. CDR3 sequence (DNA): TGTGCCAGCGGACGGACACCCACCTACGAGCAGTACTTC. This codes for CASGRTPTYEQYF.

The genes are TRBV5-5 and TRBJ2-7, with 7 bases matching TRBD1. Germline lookup yields CDR1 SGHKS and CDR2 YYEKEE (reference sequence). This CDR3 is 15 amino acids long. V lost 3 bases and J lost 2; bases outside the gene matches: 8. CDR3 loop: CASSSPQGETYEQYF. As DNA, the CDR3 is TGTGCCAGCAGCTCCCCCCAGGGGGAGACCTACGAGCAGTACTTC.

This chain uses TRBV11-1 with TRBJ1-2, with TRBD1 as a possible D gene (6 bases). Germline assignment: CDR1 SGHAT and CDR2 FQDESV (reference sequence). Trimming cost V 5 bases and J 2 bases, with 15 bases left between them. CDR3 length: 15 residues. The CDR3 region has the DNA TGTGCCAGCAGCCACACTTTGGACAGAAACTATGGCTACACCTTC. Translated: CASSHTLDRNYGYTF.

The CDR3: CASSSKLAGSTDTQYF. The CDR3 coding sequence is TGTGCCAGCAGCTCGAAACTAGCGGGCAGCACAGATACGCAGTATTTT. The J gene is TRBJ2-3, the V gene TRBV7-2; the match to TRBD2 covers 9 bases. V was clipped by 4 bases and J by 0 bases; unmatched bases: 5. CDR1 is SGHTA, CDR2 FQGNSA, per germline. The CDR3 length is 16 residues.